The clone carrying this TCR beta chain was detected many times. Antigen unknown. The CDR3 length is 12 residues. V lost 4 bases, J lost 4 bases, and 10 bases lay in between. The germline CDR1 and CDR2 sequences are SQVTM and ANQGSEA. The entry originates in a study of identical twins. Study-level points and caveats: Out-of-frame TCR alpha sharing in monozygotic twins exceeded recombination model predictions.

Healthy Caucasian individuals made up all the donors. TCRdb analysed the 5' RACE reads with MiXCR anew, one entry per CDR3 protein. The data show about 890,000 distinct CDR3 sequences, 10% to 15% seen once. These data were likewise used in another study, on yellow fever vaccine responses in identical twins.

The rearrangement links TRBV29-1 to TRBJ1-2, with TRBD1 as a possible D gene (5 bases). This sequence originates from a woman between 18 and 29 years old in good health. The sample was PBMCs. The CDR3 nucleotides read TGCAGCGTTGCTGGGGGGGGCTATGGCTACACCTTC. It specifies CSVAGGGYGYTF.